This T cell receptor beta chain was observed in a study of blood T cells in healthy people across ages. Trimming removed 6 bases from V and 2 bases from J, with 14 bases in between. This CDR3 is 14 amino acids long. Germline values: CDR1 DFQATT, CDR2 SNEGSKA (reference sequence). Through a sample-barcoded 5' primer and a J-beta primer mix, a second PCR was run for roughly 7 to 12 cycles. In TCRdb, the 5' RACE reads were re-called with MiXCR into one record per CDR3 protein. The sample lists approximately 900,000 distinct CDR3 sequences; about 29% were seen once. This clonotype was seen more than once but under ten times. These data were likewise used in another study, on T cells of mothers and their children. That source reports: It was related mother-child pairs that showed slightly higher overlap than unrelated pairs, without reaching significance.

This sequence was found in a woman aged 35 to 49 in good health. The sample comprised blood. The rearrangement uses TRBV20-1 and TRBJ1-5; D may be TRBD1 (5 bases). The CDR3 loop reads CSAARAGGNQPQHF. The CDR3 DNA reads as TGCAGTGCGGCCAGGGCCGGGGGCAATCAGCCCCAGCATTTT.